Following are 23 T cell receptor beta chains from one sample sequenced in a study of OX40 agonist ivuxolimab in advanced cancers. The data were produced by immunoSEQ multiplex PCR, yet TCRdb's version contains in-frame clones alone and is incomplete. The table has tens of thousands of clones, approximately 81% seen once. The specimen was CD4+ or CD8+ T cells sorted from blood, collected in a trial of the OX40 agonist ivuxolimab. These receptors were obtained from an adult with an advanced solid tumor such as melanoma, head and neck, liver or kidney cancer.

The rearrangement links TRBV6-7 to TRBJ2-1; D unclear. TRBV6-7 is recorded as an ORF, its role being uncertain. Trimming took off 6 bases at V and 6 bases at J, with 6 bases between the two ends. The CDR3 has 11 amino acids. The CDR3 reads CASSPRNEQFF. CDR3 nucleotide sequence: TGTGCCAGCAGCCCCCGCAATGAGCAGTTCTTC.

The chain employs TRBV27 and TRBJ1-2; 8 bases line up with TRBD1. Trimming took 5 bases from V and 4 from J; bases not matched to a gene: 6. The CDR3 spans 14 residues. Germline V gene data show CDR1 as MNHEY and CDR2 as SMNVEV (reference sequence). CDR3 loop: CASSPRGRGYGYTF. The CDR3 DNA sequence: TGTGCCAGCAGTCCCAGGGGGCGCGGCTATGGCTACACCTTC.

In this sample, this clone turned up once. This chain connects TRBV28 to TRBJ2-2; TRBD1 agrees at 7 bases. J was trimmed by 5 bases and V by 6 bases; bases with no gene match: 6. Germline CDR1 is MDHEN and CDR2 is SYDVKM. The CDR3 has 14 residues. Written as DNA, the CDR3 is TGTGCCAGCAGCCTTGGACAGGTGACCGGGGAGCTGTTTTTT. It yields the protein CASSLGQVTGELFF.

Only one count was recorded for this clone. The rearrangement links TRBV15 to TRBJ1-1; D gene uncertain. V was pared by 1 base and J by 0 bases, with 6 bases between. CDR1 is LNHNV, CDR2 YYDKDF, per germline (reference sequence). CDR3 length: 14 residues. CDR3 loop: CATSRVGMNTEAFF. In DNA, the CDR3 is TGTGCCACCAGCAGAGTTGGAATGAACACTGAAGCTTTCTTT.

V is TRBV9 and J is TRBJ2-3, with TRBD2 identical over 12 bases. V lost 1 base to trimming and J lost 1 base; unmatched junction nucleotides: 10. This CDR3 is built from 19 residues. Germline V gene lookup returns CDR1 SGDLS and CDR2 YYNGEE. CDR3 sequence: CASSVKASGGAPGTDTQYF. Written as DNA, the CDR3 is TGTGCCAGCAGCGTAAAGGCTAGCGGGGGGGCCCCTGGCACAGATACGCAGTATTTT.

Concerning this clone: A junction end diverges from the germline sequence, so it may reflect a read error. Other DNA sequences in the sample encode the same CDR3. V gene TRBV7-3 combines with J gene TRBJ2-3, with a tentative D call TRBD1 (6 bases). This CDR3 contains 13 residues. Germline values: CDR1 SGHTA, CDR2 FQGTGA. The CDR3: CASRGASTDTQYF. The CDR3 nucleotides are TGTGCCAGCAGGGGGGCTAGCACAGATACACAGTATTTT.

The V and J genes are TRBV5-1 and TRBJ2-2; 9 nucleotides match TRBD2. With 0 bases clipped from V and 4 bases from J, the junction kept 4 bases outside the gene matches. The CDR3 is 16 residues long. Germline assignment: CDR1 SGHRS and CDR2 YFSETQ. This CDR3 reads CASSLEERGVTGELFF. The CDR3 DNA reads TGCGCCAGCAGCTTGGAAGAGCGGGGGGTCACCGGGGAGCTGTTTTTT.

The CDR3 DNA reads as TGTGCCAGCAGTCCCGGACAGGGCAAGGACACTGAAGCTTTCTTT. It translates to CASSPGQGKDTEAFF. The genes are TRBV27 and TRBJ1-1, with 8 nucleotides matching TRBD1. CDR3 length: 15 residues. CDR1 is MNHEY and CDR2 is SMNVEV in the germline V gene (reference sequence). The junction had 8 bases not matched to a gene; V was cut back by 5 bases and J by 3 bases.

The chain employs TRBV27 and TRBJ2-7, with D unresolved. The CDR3 totals 14 residues. With 6 bases removed from V and 4 bases from J, the gap between germline ends came to 16 bases. Germline V gene lookup returns CDR1 MNHEY and CDR2 SMNVEV (reference sequence). CDR3 sequence: CASSPTRGSYEQYF. The CDR3 coding sequence is TGTGCCAGCAGCCCTACTCGAGGATCTTACGAGCAGTACTTC.

The rearrangement links TRBV7-3 to TRBJ2-7; 9 bases align to TRBD2. The CDR3 is 16 amino acids. V dropped 5 bases and J dropped 5; count of bases not matched to a gene: 13. CDR1 and CDR2 from the germline V gene are SGHTA and FQGTGA. CDR3 region: CASSPLGSGRHNEQYF. In nucleotides, the CDR3 is TGTGCCAGCAGCCCCCTAGGTAGCGGGAGACATAACGAGCAGTACTTC.

V gene TRBV4-3 combines with J gene TRBJ1-2, with unresolved D. The CDR3 has 15 amino acids. Trimming took 1 base from V and 0 from J, leaving 9 bases between them. Per the germline V gene, CDR1 is LGHNA and CDR2 is YSLEER. The CDR3 loop reads CASSQGSRTNYGYTF. The DNA for the CDR3 is TGCGCCAGCAGCCAAGGGAGTAGGACTAACTATGGCTACACCTTC.

This chain uses TRBV29-1 with TRBJ2-3, with D possibly being TRBD2 (6 bases). The CDR3 runs 15 residues. The V gene's germline CDR1 is SQVTM and CDR2 ANQGSEA. The ends were cut back, 5 bases at V and 4 bases at J, with 19 bases in the middle. This chain's CDR3 is CSVLGASGASDTQYF. In DNA form, the CDR3 reads TGCAGCGTTCTAGGGGCATCGGGAGCGTCAGATACGCAGTATTTT.

The CDR3 DNA follows: TGTGCCTGGACTATAGGGGACAGCTTAAGGAACTATGGCTACACCTTC. Translated, it gives CAWTIGDSLRNYGYTF. The chain is built from TRBV30 and TRBJ1-2, with TRBD1 identical over 7 bases. Unmatched junction bases numbered 13, after V lost 4 bases and J lost 2 bases. The length of the CDR3 is 16 residues. Germline V gene data show CDR1 as GTSNPN and CDR2 as SVGIG (reference sequence).

The gene calls are TRBV19 and TRBJ2-7; D not resolved. Germline V lookup: CDR1 LNHDA, CDR2 SQIVND (reference sequence). V gave up 5 bases and J gave up 0 bases, with 8 bases separating them. The CDR3 covers 13 residues. The CDR3 is CASSFRPSYEQYF. The CDR3 nucleotides are TGTGCCAGTAGTTTCCGCCCCTCCTACGAGCAGTACTTC. Full variable domain (outside the CDR3, taken from reference TRBV19 and TRBJ2-7): DGGITQSPKYLFRKEGQNVTLSCEQNLNHDAMYWYRQDPGQGLRLIYYSQIVNDFQKGDIAEGYSVSREKKESFPLTVTSAQKNPTAFYLCASSFRPSYEQYFGPGTRLTVT.

This sequence joins TRBV28 and TRBJ2-7, with a tentative D call TRBD1 (6 bases). Germline lookup yields CDR1 MDHEN and CDR2 SYDVKM. V was trimmed by 2 bases and J by 9 bases, leaving 17 bases between them. The CDR3 runs 14 residues. The CDR3 bases are TGTGCCAGCAGTTTAAGGGGGATACCCCTCGGGCAGTACTTC. The encoded protein is CASSLRGIPLGQYF. Full variable domain (rest looked up from reference TRBV28 and TRBJ2-7): DVKVTQSSRYLVKRTGEKVFLECVQDMDHENMFWYRQDPGLGLRLIYFSYDVKMKEKGDIPEGYSVSREKKERFSLILESASTNQTSMYLCASSLRGIPLGQYFGPGTRLTVT.

A few counts support this clone. This chain links TRBV6-6 with TRBJ2-1, with D maybe TRBD2 (6 bases). Germline CDR1 and CDR2: MNHNY and SVGAGI (reference sequence). The length of the CDR3 is 15 residues. Trimming took off 7 bases at V and 0 bases at J, with 13 bases between the two ends. As DNA, the CDR3 is TGTGCCAGCACGGAGGGGTTAAGCTCCTACAATGAGCAGTTCTTC. This gives the protein CASTEGLSSYNEQFF.

The chain is built from TRBV4-2 and TRBJ2-5; D is ambiguous. Per germline, CDR1 LGHNA and CDR2 YNFKEQ. The CDR3 has 17 amino acids. V gave up 1 base and J gave up 4 bases, with 19 bases separating them. The CDR3 here is CASSQGGDVLGGETQYF. CDR3 coding DNA: TGTGCCAGCAGCCAAGGAGGTGACGTTCTAGGTGGAGAGACCCAGTACTTC.

The chain uses TRBV6-6 and TRBJ1-2, with 7 bases matching TRBD1. V lost 6 bases, J lost 8 bases, and 12 bases stayed unmatched. Germline CDR1 and CDR2: MNHNY and SVGAGI (reference sequence). The CDR3 length is 14 residues. This CDR3 is CASSLSQGVDGYTF. DNA of the CDR3: TGTGCCAGCAGCCTTAGCCAGGGGGTCGACGGCTACACCTTC.

The chain uses TRBV9 and TRBJ1-1; no reliable D call. Germline V CDR1 and CDR2: SGDLS, YYNGEE. CDR3 length: 14 residues. V was pared by 6 bases and J by 1 base, with 13 bases between. The chain's CDR3 is CASTAGWSNTEAFF. In DNA form, the CDR3 reads TGTGCCAGCACGGCCGGATGGTCGAACACTGAAGCTTTCTTT. Complete variable domain (other parts from reference TRBV9 and TRBJ1-1): DSGVTQTPKHLITATGQRVTLRCSPRSGDLSVYWYQQSLDQGLQFLIQYYNGEERAKGNILERFSAQQFPDLHSELNLSSLELGDSALYFCASTAGWSNTEAFFGQGTRLTVV.

V gene TRBV28 combines with J gene TRBJ2-3, with a weak D call TRBD2 (6 bases). The V end was cut by 6 bases, the J end by 5 bases, with 18 bases between. The CDR3 sequence is 15 residues long. Germline CDR1 and CDR2: MDHEN and SYDVKM. The CDR3 DNA sequence: TGTGCCAGCAGCCAACTACGAGGCGGGGAAGATACGCAGTATTTT. Its translation is CASSQLRGGEDTQYF.

The CDR3 DNA reads as TGCGCCAGCAGCTTGTGGGAGGGCAATGAGCAGTTCTTC. It is translated as CASSLWEGNEQFF. The rearrangement joins TRBV5-1 to TRBJ2-1, with TRBD2 matching 7 bases. V lost 1 base to trimming and J lost 6 bases; unmatched junction nucleotides: 1. Germline-derived CDR1 and CDR2 are SGHRS and YFSETQ. CDR3 length equals 13 residues.

The chain combines TRBV10-2 with TRBJ1-5, with unresolved D. From germline, CDR1 is WSHSY and CDR2 SAAADI. The V end was cut by 3 bases, the J end by 3 bases, with 9 bases between. The CDR3 sequence is 14 residues long. The CDR3 sequence: CASSDRRVNQPQHF. The CDR3 nucleotides read TGCGCCAGCAGTGATAGGAGGGTCAATCAGCCCCAGCATTTT.

The chain uses TRBV4-1 and TRBJ2-7, with 8 nucleotides matching TRBD1. The V gene end was trimmed by 2 bases and the J gene end by 3 bases; junction bases not matched to a gene: 6. The CDR3 has 15 amino acids. Germline-derived CDR1 and CDR2 are MGHRA and YSYEKL. The CDR3 nucleotides are TGCGCCAGCAGCCAACCCGGACAGGGACGCTACGAGCAGTACTTC. It translates to CASSQPGQGRYEQYF.